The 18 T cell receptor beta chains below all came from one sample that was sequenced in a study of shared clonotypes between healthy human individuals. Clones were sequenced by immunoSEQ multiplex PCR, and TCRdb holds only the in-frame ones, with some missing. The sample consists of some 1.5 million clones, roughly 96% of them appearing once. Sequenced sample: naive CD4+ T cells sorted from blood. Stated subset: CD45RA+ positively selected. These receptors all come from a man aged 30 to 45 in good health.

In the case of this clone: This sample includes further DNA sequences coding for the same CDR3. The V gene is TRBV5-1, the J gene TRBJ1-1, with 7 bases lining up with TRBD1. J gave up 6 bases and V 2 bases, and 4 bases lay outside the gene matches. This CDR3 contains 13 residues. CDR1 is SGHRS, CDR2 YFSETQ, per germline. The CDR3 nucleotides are TGCGCCAGCAGCTTACAGGGGTCTTCTGAAGCTTTCTTT. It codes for CASSLQGSSEAFF.

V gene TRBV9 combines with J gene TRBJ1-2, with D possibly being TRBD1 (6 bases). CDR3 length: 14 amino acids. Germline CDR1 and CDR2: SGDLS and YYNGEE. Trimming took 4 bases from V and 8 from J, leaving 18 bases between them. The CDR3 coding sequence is TGTGCCAGCAGCAGACGTGCAGGGGCGGGAGGCTACACCTTC. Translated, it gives CASSRRAGAGGYTF.

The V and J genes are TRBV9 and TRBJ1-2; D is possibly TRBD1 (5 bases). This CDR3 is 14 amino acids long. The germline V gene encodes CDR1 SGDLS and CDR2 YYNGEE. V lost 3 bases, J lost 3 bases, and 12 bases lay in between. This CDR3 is CASSEIGVDYGYTF. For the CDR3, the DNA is TGTGCCAGCAGCGAAATAGGGGTCGACTATGGCTACACCTTC.

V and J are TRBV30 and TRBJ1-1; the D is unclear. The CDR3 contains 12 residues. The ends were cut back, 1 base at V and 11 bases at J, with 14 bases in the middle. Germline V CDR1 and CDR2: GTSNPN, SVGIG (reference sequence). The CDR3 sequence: CAWSAPPREAFF. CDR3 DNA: TGTGCCTGGAGTGCACCCCCGAGAGAGGCTTTCTTT.

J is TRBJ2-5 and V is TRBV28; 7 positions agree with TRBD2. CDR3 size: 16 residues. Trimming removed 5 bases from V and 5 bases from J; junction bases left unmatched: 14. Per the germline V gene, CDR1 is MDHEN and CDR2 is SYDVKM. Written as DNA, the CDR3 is TGTGCCAGCAGTGCGCCTTTAAGCGGTAGCGGGGAGACCCAGTACTTC. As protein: CASSAPLSGSGETQYF.

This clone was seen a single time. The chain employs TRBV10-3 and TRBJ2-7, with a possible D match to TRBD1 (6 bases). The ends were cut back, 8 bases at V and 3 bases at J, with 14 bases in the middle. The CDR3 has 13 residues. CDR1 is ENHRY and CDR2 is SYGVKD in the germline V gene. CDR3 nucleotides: TGTGCCATCGGGACACTTCCCCTCTACGAGCAGTACTTC. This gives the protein CAIGTLPLYEQYF.

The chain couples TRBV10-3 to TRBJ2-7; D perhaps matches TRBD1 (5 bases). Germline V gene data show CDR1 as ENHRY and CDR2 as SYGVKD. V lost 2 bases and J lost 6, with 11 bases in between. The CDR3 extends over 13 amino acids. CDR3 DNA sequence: TGTGCCATCAGTGAGGGGGCAGTCGCCGAGCAGTACTTC. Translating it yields CAISEGAVAEQYF.

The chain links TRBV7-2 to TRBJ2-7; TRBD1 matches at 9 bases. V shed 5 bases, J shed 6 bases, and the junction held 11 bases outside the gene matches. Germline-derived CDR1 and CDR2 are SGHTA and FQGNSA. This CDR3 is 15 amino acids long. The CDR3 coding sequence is TGTGCCAGCAGCCGCCTTGGGACAGGGAGTCGCGAGCAGTACTTC. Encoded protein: CASSRLGTGSREQYF.

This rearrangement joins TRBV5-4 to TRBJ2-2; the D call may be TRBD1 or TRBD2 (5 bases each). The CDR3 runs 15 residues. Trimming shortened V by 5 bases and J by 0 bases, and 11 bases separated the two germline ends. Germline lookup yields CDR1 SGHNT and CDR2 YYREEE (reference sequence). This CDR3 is CASREGTANTGELFF. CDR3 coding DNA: TGTGCCAGCAGGGAAGGGACGGCGAACACCGGGGAGCTGTTTTTT.

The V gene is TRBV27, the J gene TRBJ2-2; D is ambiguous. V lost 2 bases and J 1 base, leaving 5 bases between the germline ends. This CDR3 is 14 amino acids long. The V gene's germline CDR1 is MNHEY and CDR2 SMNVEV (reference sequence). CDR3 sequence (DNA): TGTGCCAGCAGTTTAATCGGGAACACCGGGGAGCTGTTTTTT. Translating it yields CASSLIGNTGELFF.

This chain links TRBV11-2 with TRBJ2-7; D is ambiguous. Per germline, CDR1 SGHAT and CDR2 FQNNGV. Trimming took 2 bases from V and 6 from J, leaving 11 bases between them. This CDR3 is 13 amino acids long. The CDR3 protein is CASSLTGRLEQYF. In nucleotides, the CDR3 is TGTGCCAGCAGCTTAACTGGCCGGCTCGAGCAGTACTTC.

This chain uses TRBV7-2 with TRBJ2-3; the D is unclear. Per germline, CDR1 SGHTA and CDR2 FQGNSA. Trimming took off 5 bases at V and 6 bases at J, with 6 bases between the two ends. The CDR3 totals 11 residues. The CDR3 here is CASSPKDTQYF. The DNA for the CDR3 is TGTGCCAGCAGCCCCAAGGATACGCAGTATTTT.

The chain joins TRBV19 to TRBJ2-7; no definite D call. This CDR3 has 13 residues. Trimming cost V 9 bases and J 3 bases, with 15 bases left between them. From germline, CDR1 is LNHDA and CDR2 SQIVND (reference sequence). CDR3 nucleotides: TGTGCCAGCACTGCCGGACGCCTCTACGAGCAGTACTTC. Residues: CASTAGRLYEQYF.

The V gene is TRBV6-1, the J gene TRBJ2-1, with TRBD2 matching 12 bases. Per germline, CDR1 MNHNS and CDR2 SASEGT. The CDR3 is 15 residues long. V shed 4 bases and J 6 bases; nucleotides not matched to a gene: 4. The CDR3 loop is CASSGTSGIRNEQFF. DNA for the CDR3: TGTGCCAGCAGTGGGACTAGCGGGATTCGCAATGAGCAGTTCTTC.

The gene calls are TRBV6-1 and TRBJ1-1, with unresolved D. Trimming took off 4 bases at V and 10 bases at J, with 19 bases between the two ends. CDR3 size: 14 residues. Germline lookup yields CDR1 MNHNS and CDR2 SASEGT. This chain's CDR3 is CASSAGLSPLVAFF. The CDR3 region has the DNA TGTGCCAGCAGTGCTGGACTTAGTCCTTTAGTAGCTTTCTTT.

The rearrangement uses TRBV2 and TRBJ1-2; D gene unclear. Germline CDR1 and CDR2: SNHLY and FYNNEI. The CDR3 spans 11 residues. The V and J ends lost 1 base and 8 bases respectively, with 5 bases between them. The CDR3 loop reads CASSEGLGYTF. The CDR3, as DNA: TGTGCCAGCAGTGAAGGGCTGGGCTACACCTTC.

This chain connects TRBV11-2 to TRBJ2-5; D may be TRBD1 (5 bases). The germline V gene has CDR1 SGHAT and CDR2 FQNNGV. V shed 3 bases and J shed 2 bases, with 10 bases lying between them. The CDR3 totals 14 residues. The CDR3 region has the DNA TGTGCCAGCAGCTTTGGGGCTCAGCAAGAGACCCAGTACTTC. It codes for CASSFGAQQETQYF. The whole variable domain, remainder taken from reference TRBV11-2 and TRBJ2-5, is EAGVAQSPRYKIIEKRQSVAFWCNPISGHATLYWYQQILGQGPKLLIQFQNNGVVDDSQLPKDRFSAERLKGVDSTLKIQPAKLEDSAVYLCASSFGAQQETQYFGPGTRLLVL.

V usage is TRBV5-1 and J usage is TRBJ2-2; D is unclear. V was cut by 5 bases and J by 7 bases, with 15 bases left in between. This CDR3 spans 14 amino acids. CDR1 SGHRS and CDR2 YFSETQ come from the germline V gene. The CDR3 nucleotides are TGCGCCAGCAGGGGGTCGATCGGGTTCGGGGAGCTGTTTTTT. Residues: CASRGSIGFGELFF.